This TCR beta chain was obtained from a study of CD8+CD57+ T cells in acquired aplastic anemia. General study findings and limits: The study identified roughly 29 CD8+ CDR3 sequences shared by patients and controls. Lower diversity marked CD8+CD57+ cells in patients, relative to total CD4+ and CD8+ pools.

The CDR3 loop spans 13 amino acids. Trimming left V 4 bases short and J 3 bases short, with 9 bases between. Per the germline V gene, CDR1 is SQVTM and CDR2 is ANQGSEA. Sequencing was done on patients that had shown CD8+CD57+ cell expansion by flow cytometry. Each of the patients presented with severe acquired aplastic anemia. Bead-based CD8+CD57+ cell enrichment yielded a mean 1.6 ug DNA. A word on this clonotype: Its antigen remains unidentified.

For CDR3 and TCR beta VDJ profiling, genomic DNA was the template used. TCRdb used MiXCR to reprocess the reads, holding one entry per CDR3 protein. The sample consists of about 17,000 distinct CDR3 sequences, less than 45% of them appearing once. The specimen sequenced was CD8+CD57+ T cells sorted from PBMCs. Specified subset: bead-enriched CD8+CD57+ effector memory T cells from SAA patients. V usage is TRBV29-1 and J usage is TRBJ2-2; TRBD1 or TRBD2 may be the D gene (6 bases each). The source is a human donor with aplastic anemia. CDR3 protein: CSVGRGDTGELFF. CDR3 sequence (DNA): TGCAGCGTTGGGAGGGGGGACACCGGGGAGCTGTTTTTT.